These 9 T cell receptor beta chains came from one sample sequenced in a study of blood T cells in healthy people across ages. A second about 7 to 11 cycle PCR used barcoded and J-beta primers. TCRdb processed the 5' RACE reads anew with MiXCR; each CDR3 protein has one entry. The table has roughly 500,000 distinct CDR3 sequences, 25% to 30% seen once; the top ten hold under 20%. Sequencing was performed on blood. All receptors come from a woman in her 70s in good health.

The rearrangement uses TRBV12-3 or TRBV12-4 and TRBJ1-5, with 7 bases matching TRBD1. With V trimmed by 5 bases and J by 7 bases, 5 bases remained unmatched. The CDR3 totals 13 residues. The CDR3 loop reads CASSAGGGQPQHF. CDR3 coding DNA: TGTGCCAGCAGTGCAGGGGGTGGGCAGCCCCAGCATTTT.

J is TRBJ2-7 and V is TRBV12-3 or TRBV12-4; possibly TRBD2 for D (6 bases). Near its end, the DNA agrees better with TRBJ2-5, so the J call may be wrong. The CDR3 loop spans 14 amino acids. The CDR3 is CASSFLGGEETQYF. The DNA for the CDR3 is TGTGCCAGCAGTTTTTTGGGGGGTGAAGAGACCCAGTACTTC.

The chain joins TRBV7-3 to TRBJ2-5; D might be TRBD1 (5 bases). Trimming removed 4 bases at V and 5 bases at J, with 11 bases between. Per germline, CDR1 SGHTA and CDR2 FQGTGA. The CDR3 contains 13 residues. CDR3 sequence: CASSYRKRETQYF. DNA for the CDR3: TGTGCCAGCAGCTACAGGAAAAGGGAGACCCAGTACTTC.

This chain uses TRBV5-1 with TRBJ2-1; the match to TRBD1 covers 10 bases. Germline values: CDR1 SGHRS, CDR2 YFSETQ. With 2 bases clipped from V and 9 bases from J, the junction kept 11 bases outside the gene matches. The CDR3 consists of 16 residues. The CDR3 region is CASSFNPGQGQGEQFF. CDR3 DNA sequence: TGCGCCAGCAGCTTCAACCCGGGACAGGGGCAGGGTGAGCAGTTCTTC.

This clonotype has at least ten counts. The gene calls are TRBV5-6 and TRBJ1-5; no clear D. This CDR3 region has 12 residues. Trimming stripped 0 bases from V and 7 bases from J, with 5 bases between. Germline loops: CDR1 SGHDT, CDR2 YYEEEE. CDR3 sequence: CASSLVGQPQHF. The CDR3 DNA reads TGTGCCAGCAGCTTGGTAGGCCAGCCCCAGCATTTT.

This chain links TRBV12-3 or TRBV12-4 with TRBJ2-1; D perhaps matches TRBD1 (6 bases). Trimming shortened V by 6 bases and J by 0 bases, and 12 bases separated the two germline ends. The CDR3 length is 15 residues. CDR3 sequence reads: CASRRTESSYNEQFF. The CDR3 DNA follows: TGTGCCAGCAGGCGGACAGAGAGCTCCTACAATGAGCAGTTCTTC.

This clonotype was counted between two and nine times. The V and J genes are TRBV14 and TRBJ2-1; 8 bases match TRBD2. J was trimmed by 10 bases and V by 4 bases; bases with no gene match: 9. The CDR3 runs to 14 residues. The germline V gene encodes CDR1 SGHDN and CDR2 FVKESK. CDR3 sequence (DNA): TGTGCCAGCAGCCCGTCGGGGGGGCGAGGGGAGCAGTTCTTC. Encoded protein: CASSPSGGRGEQFF.

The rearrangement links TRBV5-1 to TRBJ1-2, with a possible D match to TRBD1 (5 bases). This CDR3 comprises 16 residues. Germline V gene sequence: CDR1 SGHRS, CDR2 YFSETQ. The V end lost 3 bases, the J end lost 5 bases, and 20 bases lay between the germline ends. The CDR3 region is CASSSNSPGTTYGYTF. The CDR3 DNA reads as TGCGCCAGCAGCTCAAACTCCCCCGGGACCACTTATGGCTACACCTTC.

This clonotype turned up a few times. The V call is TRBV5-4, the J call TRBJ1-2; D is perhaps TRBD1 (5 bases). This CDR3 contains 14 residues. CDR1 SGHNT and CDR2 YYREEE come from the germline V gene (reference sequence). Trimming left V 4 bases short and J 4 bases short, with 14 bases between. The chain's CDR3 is CASSPEGWSYGYTF. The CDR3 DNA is TGTGCCAGCAGCCCGGAGGGGTGGTCCTATGGCTACACCTTC. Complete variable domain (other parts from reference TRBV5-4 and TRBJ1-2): ETGVTQSPTHLIKTRGQQVTLRCSSQSGHNTVSWYQQALGQGPQFIFQYYREEENGRGNFPPRFSGLQFPNYSSELNVNALELDDSALYLCASSPEGWSYGYTFGSGTRLTVV.